The 21 T cell receptor beta chains presented below share a single source sample, sequenced in a study of monozygotic twins with inflammatory bowel disease. Reanalyzing the 5' RACE reads, TCRdb keeps one entry per CDR3 protein, without DNA. This repertoire includes around 140,000 distinct CDR3 sequences. The sample comprised blood. All receptors derive from a human donor with ulcerative colitis or Crohn's disease, or a healthy co-twin of an affected twin (not recorded which).

The chain links TRBV7-9 to TRBJ2-1; TCRdb outputs TRBD2, but without DNA this stays unchecked. Germline V gene sequence: CDR1 SEHNR, CDR2 FQNEAQ (reference sequence). The CDR3 spans 13 residues. This CDR3 is CASSLGGGDEQFF.

This chain uses TRBV15 with TRBJ2-3; with no DNA, the TCRdb D assignment of TRBD2 cannot be verified. This CDR3 spans 15 amino acids. Germline V gene data show CDR1 as LNHNV and CDR2 as YYDKDF (reference sequence). CDR3 in amino acids: CATSRDRVAGGTQYF.

The rearrangement uses TRBV20-1 and TRBJ2-3; without DNA, the TCRdb call of TRBD1 cannot be checked. The germline gives CDR1 DFQATT, CDR2 SNEGSKA (reference sequence). CDR3 size: 18 residues. CDR3 sequence: CSARTGTGHTGSTDTQYF.

The chain employs TRBV12-3 or TRBV12-4 and TRBJ2-7; the D call from TCRdb, TRBD1, cannot be confirmed without DNA. The CDR3 is made up of 14 amino acids. CDR3 protein: CASSGQATSYEQYF.

V gene TRBV5-6 combines with J gene TRBJ1-1. The length of the CDR3 is 14 residues. CDR1 SGHDT and CDR2 YYEEEE come from the germline V gene. CDR3: CASSYGFPNTEAFF. The full variable domain, its missing parts supplied by reference TRBV5-6 and TRBJ1-1, is DAGVTQSPTHLIKTRGQQVTLRCSPKSGHDTVSWYQQALGQGPQFIFQYYEEEERQRGNFPDRFSGHQFPNYSSELNVNALLLGDSALYLCASSYGFPNTEAFFGQGTRLTVV.

The chain employs TRBV21-1 and TRBJ1-5; there is no DNA to check the TCRdb D call of TRBD1. TRBV21-1 counts as a pseudogene. The CDR3 length is 16 residues. The CDR3 loop reads CASSNAGTATNQPQHF.

The chain combines TRBV20-1 with TRBJ2-2. This CDR3 spans 15 amino acids. Germline V gives CDR1 DFQATT, CDR2 SNEGSKA (reference sequence). The CDR3 spells CSARPYGLYTGELFF.

The chain employs TRBV5-1 and TRBJ2-5. Germline lookup yields CDR1 SGHRS and CDR2 YFSETQ. The CDR3 covers 14 residues. This CDR3 reads CASSPGRTQETQYF. Filled out from reference TRBV5-1 and TRBJ2-5, the complete variable domain reads KAGVTQTPRYLIKTRGQQVTLSCSPISGHRSVSWYQQTPGQGLQFLFEYFSETQRNKGNFPGRFSGRQFSNSRSEMNVSTLELGDSALYLCASSPGRTQETQYFGPGTRLLVL.

The J gene is TRBJ2-5, the V gene TRBV7-9; TCRdb selects TRBD1, and the lack of DNA leaves this call unchecked. Germline values: CDR1 SEHNR, CDR2 FQNEAQ (reference sequence). This CDR3 has 14 residues. CDR3 amino acids: CASSFTGGLETQYF.

The rearrangement uses TRBV14 and TRBJ1-2; TCRdb calls TRBD1, which cannot be checked without DNA. Germline-derived CDR1 and CDR2 are SGHDN and FVKESK. The CDR3 contains 14 residues. This CDR3 is CASSQEMGEHGYTF.

The chain carries TRBV27 and TRBJ1-2; the TCRdb D gene call, TRBD1, has no DNA to confirm it. This CDR3 has 12 amino acids. Germline V gives CDR1 MNHEY, CDR2 SMNVEV (reference sequence). The CDR3 reads CASRPPAGGYTF.

The rearrangement links TRBV1 to TRBJ1-5; TCRdb proposes TRBD1, but this gene call is untestable without DNA. TRBV1 is given as a pseudogene. There are 13 residues in the CDR3. The chain's CDR3 is CTSSHRGAQPQHF.

The chain joins TRBV7-2 to TRBJ1-4. The CDR3 loop spans 14 amino acids. Germline CDR1 reads SGHTA; CDR2 reads FQGNSA. CDR3 sequence: CASSLYLGNEKLFF.

This chain uses TRBV18 with TRBJ1-4; TCRdb designates TRBD1, a call that cannot be tested without DNA. CDR1 and CDR2 (germline): KGHSH, LQKENI. The CDR3 consists of 15 residues. CDR3 sequence reads: CASSPPAGSGEKLFF.

The chain carries TRBV5-6 and TRBJ1-1; TCRdb's assignment of TRBD1 cannot be checked, as there is no DNA. The CDR3 covers 17 residues. Per germline, CDR1 SGHDT and CDR2 YYEEEE. CDR3 residues: CASSLDGAGPLGPEAFF. The full variable domain, its missing parts supplied by reference TRBV5-6 and TRBJ1-1, is DAGVTQSPTHLIKTRGQQVTLRCSPKSGHDTVSWYQQALGQGPQFIFQYYEEEERQRGNFPDRFSGHQFPNYSSELNVNALLLGDSALYLCASSLDGAGPLGPEAFFGQGTRLTVV.

The V gene is TRBV27, the J gene TRBJ2-3; TCRdb calls TRBD1, which cannot be checked without DNA. This CDR3 is built from 16 residues. Germline V gene data show CDR1 as MNHEY and CDR2 as SMNVEV (reference sequence). CDR3 amino acids: CASSLIGARSTDTQYF.

This chain uses TRBV4-1 with TRBJ1-4. The CDR3 length is 16 residues. Germline V gene sequence: CDR1 MGHRA, CDR2 YSYEKL. The CDR3 spells CASSTRQASTNEKLFF.

The chain uses TRBV5-1 and TRBJ2-7; the D call of TRBD1 rests on TCRdb alone, since no DNA is present to check it. Germline-derived CDR1 and CDR2 are SGHRS and YFSETQ. The CDR3 loop spans 12 amino acids. The CDR3 here is CASSSGHYEQYF.

The chain employs TRBV5-1 and TRBJ1-1. The CDR3 loop spans 14 amino acids. Germline-derived CDR1 and CDR2 are SGHRS and YFSETQ. The CDR3 spells CASSLGSLNTEAFF.

CDR3 sequence reads: CAISVGPSGNQPQHF. The V and J genes are TRBV10-3 and TRBJ1-5. The CDR3 is made up of 15 amino acids. Germline V CDR1 and CDR2: ENHRY, SYGVKD.

V is TRBV29-1 and J is TRBJ2-7; TCRdb indicates TRBD2, and absent DNA this call remains unverified. The CDR3 is 12 residues long. Per the germline V gene, CDR1 is SQVTM and CDR2 is ANQGSEA. CDR3 amino acids: CSGGGSGYEQYF.